One and the same sample provided the 9 T cell receptor beta chains below, sequenced in a study of shared clonotypes between healthy human individuals. Sequencing used immunoSEQ multiplex PCR; TCRdb keeps in-frame clones, though not all of them. The sample shows roughly 720,000 clones, about 90% of them seen only once. The sequencing input was memory CD8+ T cells from PBMCs. Subset reported: CD45RO+ cells pooled with CCR7-negative TemRA cells. The source is a man aged 18 to 29 in good health. Some clones in this sample may be carry-over from other donors' samples.

This rearrangement joins TRBV28 to TRBJ2-2, with 7 bases lining up with TRBD1. The CDR3 loop spans 17 amino acids. Trimming took 5 bases from V and 0 from J; bases not matched to a gene: 9. CDR1 and CDR2 from the germline V gene are MDHEN and SYDVKM. In nucleotides, the CDR3 is TGTGCCAGCAGTCCGCCGCGACAGGGCGCGAACACCGGGGAGCTGTTTTTT. This translates into CASSPPRQGANTGELFF.

The chain is built from TRBV28 and TRBJ1-5, with D unclear. V was clipped by 8 bases and J by 3 bases, with 11 bases between them. The CDR3 length is 13 residues. Germline V lookup: CDR1 MDHEN, CDR2 SYDVKM. The CDR3 region is CASDNRYNQPQHF. The CDR3 DNA follows: TGTGCCAGCGACAACAGATACAATCAGCCCCAGCATTTT. Drawing the rest from reference TRBV28 and TRBJ1-5, the complete variable domain is DVKVTQSSRYLVKRTGEKVFLECVQDMDHENMFWYRQDPGLGLRLIYFSYDVKMKEKGDIPEGYSVSREKKERFSLILESASTNQTSMYLCASDNRYNQPQHFGDGTRLSIL.

This clone was recorded only once. The V gene is TRBV9, the J gene TRBJ1-1, with unresolved D. This CDR3 has 12 amino acids. Germline V gives CDR1 SGDLS, CDR2 YYNGEE. V was cut by 3 bases and J by 7 bases, with 10 bases left in between. The CDR3 nucleotides are TGTGCCAGCAGCGGCCCCACCCTTGAAGCTTTCTTT. It encodes CASSGPTLEAFF.

Of note for this clone: Additional DNA sequences in this sample encode the identical CDR3. The chain couples TRBV11-2 to TRBJ2-1; D unclear. This CDR3 is 12 amino acids long. Germline V CDR1 and CDR2: SGHAT, FQNNGV. The V end lost 3 bases, the J end lost 4 bases, and 4 bases lay between the germline ends. The CDR3 DNA reads TGTGCCAGCAGCTTGAGGTACAATGAGCAGTTCTTC. Its protein is CASSLRYNEQFF. Based on the CDR3 plus reference TRBV11-2 and TRBJ2-1, the full variable domain is EAGVAQSPRYKIIEKRQSVAFWCNPISGHATLYWYQQILGQGPKLLIQFQNNGVVDDSQLPKDRFSAERLKGVDSTLKIQPAKLEDSAVYLCASSLRYNEQFFGPGTRLTVL.

This clone was recorded only once. The chain is built from TRBV27 and TRBJ1-4; D unclear. Per germline, CDR1 MNHEY and CDR2 SMNVEV (reference sequence). This CDR3 has 15 residues. Trimming cost V 6 bases and J 0 bases, with 11 bases left between them. CDR3 DNA sequence: TGTGCCAGCAGCCTTAGGGTACCAACTAATGAAAAACTGTTTTTT. Protein sequence: CASSLRVPTNEKLFF.

The chain has TRBV9 and TRBJ2-1; D remains unclear. V was cut by 1 base and J by 9 bases, with 8 bases left in between. The CDR3 extends over 12 amino acids. The germline CDR1 and CDR2 sequences are SGDLS and YYNGEE. CDR3: CASSVMVGEQFF. The CDR3 DNA sequence: TGTGCCAGCAGCGTAATGGTCGGTGAGCAGTTCTTC.

The gene calls are TRBV9 and TRBJ2-7, with a possible D match to TRBD2 (7 bases). The V end was cut by 6 bases, the J end by 4 bases, with 17 bases between. Germline loops: CDR1 SGDLS, CDR2 YYNGEE. This CDR3 has 14 amino acids. The CDR3 nucleotides read TGTGCCAGCAACGGGGGGCGGGCAACTTACGAGCAGTACTTC. It is translated as CASNGGRATYEQYF.

This chain joins TRBV6-6 and TRBJ2-3; the D gene is possibly TRBD2 (6 bases). Trimming pared 4 bases from V and 1 base from J, leaving 9 bases between. The V gene's germline CDR1 is MNHNY and CDR2 SVGAGI (reference sequence). This CDR3 region has 14 residues. The CDR3 loop reads CASSFGGGTDTQYF. CDR3 bases: TGTGCCAGCAGTTTCGGGGGTGGCACAGATACGCAGTATTTT.

The rearrangement joins TRBV15 to TRBJ1-5; 7 positions agree with TRBD1. V lost 3 bases and J lost 4; bases outside the gene matches: 0. This CDR3 contains 13 residues. CDR1 LNHNV and CDR2 YYDKDF come from the germline V gene (reference sequence). The CDR3 region has the DNA TGTGCCACCAGCAGGACAGGGAATCAGCCCCAGCATTTT. This sequence encodes CATSRTGNQPQHF.